The rows below give T cell receptor beta chains drawn from one sample of a study of blood T cell repertoires in COVID-19. Only in-frame clones appear in the TCRdb table, and some are missing; sequencing was by immunoSEQ multiplex PCR. Altogether 250,000 to 350,000 clones are present, approximately 81% being singletons, with the ten largest covering roughly 2.5%. Sequencing was done on a sample of PBMCs or T cells enriched from blood (not recorded which). The receptor source for this set is a woman aged 45-60 years who had recovered from COVID-19. Each CDR3 is given with its conserved first and last residue. Rows give clone size only sometimes, using once, few, many, or a class for an expanded clone.

cdr3_aa: CSASPWGQGVAEAFF; v_call: TRBV20-1; clone_size: .; j_call: TRBJ1-1
cdr3_aa: CASSANGRSSGNTIYF; v_call: TRBV19; clone_size: .; j_call: TRBJ1-3
cdr3_aa: CASSTLGTSGRSYNEQFF; v_call: TRBV19; clone_size: few; j_call: TRBJ2-1
cdr3_aa: CASSSGSYNSPLHF; v_call: TRBV28; clone_size: .; j_call: TRBJ1-6
cdr3_aa: CASSLGSGGVDEQYF; v_call: TRBV7-9; clone_size: .; j_call: TRBJ2-7
cdr3_aa: CAWSAAGPGAFF; v_call: TRBV30; clone_size: .; j_call: TRBJ1-1
cdr3_aa: CASGMTGRQPQHF; v_call: TRBV5-6; clone_size: .; j_call: TRBJ1-5
cdr3_aa: CASSQSQHGYTF; v_call: TRBV3-1/TRBV3-2; clone_size: few; j_call: TRBJ1-2
cdr3_aa: CASSTGTRSEAFF; v_call: TRBV6-2/TRBV6-3; clone_size: .; j_call: TRBJ1-1
cdr3_aa: CASSSTGVVYEQYF; v_call: TRBV5-1; clone_size: once; j_call: TRBJ2-7
cdr3_aa: CASSRRTRGETQYF; v_call: TRBV28; clone_size: .; j_call: TRBJ2-5
cdr3_aa: CASHGTSQYEQYF; v_call: TRBV2; clone_size: .; j_call: TRBJ2-7
cdr3_aa: CASSQGRRDEQYF; v_call: TRBV3-1/TRBV3-2; clone_size: .; j_call: TRBJ2-7
cdr3_aa: CASSLGWAGSEKLFF; v_call: TRBV28; clone_size: .; j_call: TRBJ1-4
cdr3_aa: CASSPGQTQDYGYTF; v_call: TRBV18; clone_size: .; j_call: TRBJ1-2
cdr3_aa: CASSQGPTQRTEAFF; v_call: TRBV3-1/TRBV3-2; clone_size: .; j_call: TRBJ1-1
cdr3_aa: CASGEATGPIPLSSYEQYF; v_call: TRBV13; clone_size: few; j_call: TRBJ2-7
cdr3_aa: CASRLNRASYEQYF; v_call: TRBV6-5; clone_size: .; j_call: TRBJ2-7
cdr3_aa: CASSHRQGNEQFF; v_call: TRBV11-3; clone_size: .; j_call: TRBJ2-1
cdr3_aa: CASSFSGLNQPQHF; v_call: TRBV27; clone_size: .; j_call: TRBJ1-5